This T cell receptor beta chain derives from a study of blood T cell repertoires in COVID-19. In the study overall: From the United States, Italy and Spain came samples of acute and convalescent COVID-19. T cells, B-cell-depleted T cells, or PBMCs provided the cDNA or gDNA that served as material.

Germline-derived CDR1 and CDR2 are MNHEY and SVGEGT. CDR3 length: 16 amino acids. J was trimmed by 2 bases and V by 5 bases; bases with no gene match: 11. In the authors' methods: Reference gene primer amplification yielded estimated nucleated cell counts. Sequenced by immunoSEQ multiplex PCR; TCRdb stores in-frame clones only, minus some. Clone size and V and J calls were adopted from that table, with D and trimming inferred from the DNA. The sample includes 130,000 or so clones, about 74% of them seen just once. This clone turned up a few times. The chain employs TRBV6-2 or TRBV6-3 and TRBJ1-2; 7 bases fit TRBD1. The material sequenced was peripheral blood. This TCR was recovered from a man aged 45-65 years with acute or convalescent COVID-19. Here the CDR3 reads CASSTIWTGANYGYTF. The CDR3 nucleotides are TGTGCCAGCAGTACCATTTGGACAGGAGCCAACTATGGCTACACCTTC.